This note documents a single T cell receptor beta chain sequence. Its cognate antigen has yet to be identified. Per-base quality was not reported, and no clone a single base away is much larger than it. The data belong to a study of T cell changes during pregnancy in multiple sclerosis (dated by TCRdb to between 2018 and 2020). Describing the broader study: In women with multiple sclerosis, the researchers looked at how the T cell repertoire shifted as pregnancy progressed.

The library was produced with the immunoSEQ multiplex PCR assay. As stored in TCRdb, this immuneACCESS dataset retains in-frame rearrangements with V and J assigned. A fraction of the clones does not appear; measured against another copy, unresolved V genes explain less than half of the discrepancy, and the remainder lacks a known reason. Recorded for this sample are about 70,000 clones; roughly 92% of them occurred a single time. About 2.5% of the sample belongs to the ten largest clones. The sequence was collected from a female donor with multiple sclerosis, enrolled in a pregnancy study. Sequencing was performed on peripheral blood, taken before pregnancy.

CDR3 region: CASSLPGQATSGANVLTF. The DNA reads TGTGCCAGCAGCTTACCGGGACAGGCCACCTCTGGGGCCAACGTCCTGACTTTC. The receptor chain draws on TRBV7-9 and TRBJ2-6, and 8 junctional nucleotides match TRBD1. Taken from the germline V gene (reference sequence), the CDR1 and CDR2 loops are SEHNR and FQNEAQ. For this chain, trimming is 2 bases at the V end and 0 bases at the J end, and the number of junction bases without a gene match is 6. Reading from cysteine to phenylalanine, the CDR3 counts 18 amino acids. Only CDR3 DNA remains: 54 bases, in frame from the first base.